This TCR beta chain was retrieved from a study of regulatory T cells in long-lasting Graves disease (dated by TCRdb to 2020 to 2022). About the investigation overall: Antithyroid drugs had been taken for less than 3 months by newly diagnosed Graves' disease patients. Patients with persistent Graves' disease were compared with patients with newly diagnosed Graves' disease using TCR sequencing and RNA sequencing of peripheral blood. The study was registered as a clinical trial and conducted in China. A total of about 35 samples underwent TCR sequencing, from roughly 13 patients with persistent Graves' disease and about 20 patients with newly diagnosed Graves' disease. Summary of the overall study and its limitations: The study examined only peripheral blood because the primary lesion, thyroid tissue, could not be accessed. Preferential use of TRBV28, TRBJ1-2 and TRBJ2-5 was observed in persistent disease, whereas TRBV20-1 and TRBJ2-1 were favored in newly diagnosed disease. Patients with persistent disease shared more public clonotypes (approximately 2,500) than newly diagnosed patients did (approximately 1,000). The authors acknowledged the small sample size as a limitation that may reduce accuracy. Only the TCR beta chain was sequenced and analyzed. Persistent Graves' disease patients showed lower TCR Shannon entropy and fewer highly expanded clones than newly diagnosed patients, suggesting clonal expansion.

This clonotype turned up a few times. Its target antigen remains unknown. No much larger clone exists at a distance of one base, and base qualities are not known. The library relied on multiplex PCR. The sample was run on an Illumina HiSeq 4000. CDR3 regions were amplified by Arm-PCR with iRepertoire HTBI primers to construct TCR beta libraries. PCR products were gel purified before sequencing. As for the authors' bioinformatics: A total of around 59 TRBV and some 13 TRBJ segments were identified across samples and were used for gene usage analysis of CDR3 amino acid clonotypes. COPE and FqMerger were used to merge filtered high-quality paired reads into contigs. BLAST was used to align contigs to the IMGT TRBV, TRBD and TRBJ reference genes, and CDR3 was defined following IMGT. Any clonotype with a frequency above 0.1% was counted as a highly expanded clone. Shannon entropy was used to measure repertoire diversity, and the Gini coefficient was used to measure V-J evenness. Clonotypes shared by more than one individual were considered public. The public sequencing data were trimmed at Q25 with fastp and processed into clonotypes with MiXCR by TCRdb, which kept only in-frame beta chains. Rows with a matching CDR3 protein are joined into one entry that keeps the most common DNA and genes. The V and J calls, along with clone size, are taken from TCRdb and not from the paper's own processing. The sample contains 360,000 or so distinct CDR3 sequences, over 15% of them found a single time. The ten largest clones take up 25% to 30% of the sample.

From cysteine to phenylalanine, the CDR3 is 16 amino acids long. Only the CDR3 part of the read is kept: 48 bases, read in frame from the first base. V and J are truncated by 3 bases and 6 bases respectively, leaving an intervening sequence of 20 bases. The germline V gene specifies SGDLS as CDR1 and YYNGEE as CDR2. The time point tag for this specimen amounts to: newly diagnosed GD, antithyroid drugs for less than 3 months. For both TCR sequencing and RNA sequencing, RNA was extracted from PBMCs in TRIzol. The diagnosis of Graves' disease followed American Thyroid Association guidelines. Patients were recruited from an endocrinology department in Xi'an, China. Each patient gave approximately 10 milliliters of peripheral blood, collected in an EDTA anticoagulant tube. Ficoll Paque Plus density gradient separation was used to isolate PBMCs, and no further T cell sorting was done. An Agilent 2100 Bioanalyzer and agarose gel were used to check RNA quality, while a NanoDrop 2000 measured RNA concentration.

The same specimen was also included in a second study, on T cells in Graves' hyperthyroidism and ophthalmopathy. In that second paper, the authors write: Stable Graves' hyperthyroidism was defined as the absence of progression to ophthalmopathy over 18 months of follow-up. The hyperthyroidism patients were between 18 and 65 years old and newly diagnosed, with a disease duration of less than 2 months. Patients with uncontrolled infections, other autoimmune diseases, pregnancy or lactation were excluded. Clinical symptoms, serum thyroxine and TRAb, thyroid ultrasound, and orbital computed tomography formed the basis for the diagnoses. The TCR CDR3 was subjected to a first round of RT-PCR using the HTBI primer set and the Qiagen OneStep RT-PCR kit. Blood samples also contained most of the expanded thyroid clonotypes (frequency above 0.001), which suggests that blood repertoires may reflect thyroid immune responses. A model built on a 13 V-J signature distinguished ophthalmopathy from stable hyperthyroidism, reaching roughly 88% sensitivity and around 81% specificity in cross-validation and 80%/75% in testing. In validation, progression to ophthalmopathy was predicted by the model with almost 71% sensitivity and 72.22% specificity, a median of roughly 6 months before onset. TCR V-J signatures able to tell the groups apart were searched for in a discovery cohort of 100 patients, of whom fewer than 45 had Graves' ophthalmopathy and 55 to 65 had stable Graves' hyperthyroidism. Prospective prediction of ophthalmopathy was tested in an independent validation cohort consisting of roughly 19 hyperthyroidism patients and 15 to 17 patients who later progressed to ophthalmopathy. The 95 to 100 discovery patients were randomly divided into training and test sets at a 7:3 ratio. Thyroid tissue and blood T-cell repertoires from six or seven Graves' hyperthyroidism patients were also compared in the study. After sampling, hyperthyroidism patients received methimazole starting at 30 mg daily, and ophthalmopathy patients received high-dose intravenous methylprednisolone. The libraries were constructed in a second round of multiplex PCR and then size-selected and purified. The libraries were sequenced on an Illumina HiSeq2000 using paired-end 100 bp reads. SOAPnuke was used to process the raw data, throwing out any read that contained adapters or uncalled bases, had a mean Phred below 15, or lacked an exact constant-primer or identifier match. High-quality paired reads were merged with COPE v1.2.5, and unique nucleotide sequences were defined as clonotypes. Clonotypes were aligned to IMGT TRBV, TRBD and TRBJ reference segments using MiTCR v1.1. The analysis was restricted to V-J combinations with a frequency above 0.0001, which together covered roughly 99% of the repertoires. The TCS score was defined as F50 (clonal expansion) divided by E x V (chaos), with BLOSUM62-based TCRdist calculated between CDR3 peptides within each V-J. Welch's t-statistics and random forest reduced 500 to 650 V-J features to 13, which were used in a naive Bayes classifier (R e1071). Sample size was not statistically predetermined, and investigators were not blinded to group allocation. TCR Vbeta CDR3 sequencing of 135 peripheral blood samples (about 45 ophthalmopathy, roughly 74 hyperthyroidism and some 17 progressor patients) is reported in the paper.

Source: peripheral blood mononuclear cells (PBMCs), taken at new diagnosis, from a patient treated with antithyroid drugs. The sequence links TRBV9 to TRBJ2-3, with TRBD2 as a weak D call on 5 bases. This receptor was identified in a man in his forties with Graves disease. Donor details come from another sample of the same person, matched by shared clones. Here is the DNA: TGTGCCAGCAGCGCGACACCACTAGGTGTGGTTGATACGCAGTATTTT. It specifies CASSATPLGVVDTQYF.